The next 28 T cell receptor beta chains were all read from a single sample in a study of T cell responses to AZD1222 COVID-19 vaccine. Some clones are missing from TCRdb's copy, which holds only in-frame ones; the method was immunoSEQ multiplex PCR. Of around 100,000 clones listed, around 90% are singletons. The specimen comprised peripheral blood, sampled on day 0 of AZD1222 vaccination. The source of these receptors is an adult in good health.

The genes are TRBV30 and TRBJ1-5; D unresolved. Germline V gene data show CDR1 as GTSNPN and CDR2 as SVGIG (reference sequence). This CDR3 spans 14 amino acids. The V end was cut by 8 bases, the J end by 6 bases, with 20 bases between. The chain's CDR3 is CAGSRSESFQPQHF. Written as DNA, the CDR3 is TGTGCCGGTTCGAGGTCAGAGTCGTTTCAGCCCCAGCATTTT.

The chain has TRBV5-5 and TRBJ1-6; D is unclear. Germline V gene data show CDR1 as SGHKS and CDR2 as YYEKEE (reference sequence). Trimming cost V 4 bases and J 4 bases, with 15 bases left between them. CDR3 size: 16 residues. CDR3 nucleotide sequence: TGTGCCAGCAGCCCTGAAGGCCGGGGTTATAATTCACCCCTCCACTTT. The encoded protein is CASSPEGRGYNSPLHF. Full variable domain (remainder filled in from reference TRBV5-5 and TRBJ1-6): DAGVTQSPTHLIKTRGQQVTLRCSPISGHKSVSWYQQVLGQGPQFIFQYYEKEERGRGNFPDRFSARQFPNYSSELNVNALLLGDSALYLCASSPEGRGYNSPLHFGNGTRLTVT.

V gene TRBV1 combines with J gene TRBJ1-2. TRBV1 is described as a pseudogene. This CDR3 contains 13 residues. In nucleotides, the CDR3 is TGCACCAGCAGCCTAGGGGGGCTCGGGGGCTACACCTTC. As protein: CTSSLGGLGGYTF.

The CDR3 loop is CASSKGEGDEQYF. The CDR3 coding sequence is TGTGCCAGTAGTAAGGGAGAGGGGGACGAGCAGTACTTC. The genes are TRBV19 and TRBJ2-7; weak D call: TRBD1 (6 bases). This CDR3 contains 13 residues. The germline V gene has CDR1 LNHDA and CDR2 SQIVND (reference sequence). Between the trimmed V and J ends, which lost 4 bases and 5 bases, there was a span of 12 bases.

The chain employs TRBV7-2 and TRBJ2-7; TRBD2 matches 11 bases. Trimming at V came to 5 bases and at J to 9 bases, leaving 12 bases not matched to a gene. Looked up from germline, CDR1 is SGHTA and CDR2 is FQGNSA. The CDR3 covers 15 residues. The CDR3 nucleotides read TGTGCCAGCAGCGTTCCGGGACTAGCGGCCTCGGGGCAGTACTTC. This codes for CASSVPGLAASGQYF.

The chain recombines TRBV4-1 with TRBJ1-3; TRBD1 matches at 7 bases. CDR1 and CDR2 (germline): MGHRA, YSYEKL. The CDR3 sequence is 17 residues long. J gave up 2 bases and V 4 bases, and 11 bases lay outside the gene matches. CDR3 residues: CASSPPGGGLAGNTIYF. The CDR3 DNA reads as TGCGCCAGCAGCCCCCCGGGAGGGGGCCTTGCTGGAAACACCATATATTTT.

J is TRBJ1-5 and V is TRBV30; D gene ambiguous. The CDR3 consists of 13 residues. The germline CDR1 and CDR2 sequences are GTSNPN and SVGIG (reference sequence). V lost 0 bases and J 4 bases, leaving 7 bases between the germline ends. The chain's CDR3 is CAWSVRVNQPQHF. The DNA of the CDR3 is TGTGCCTGGAGTGTACGCGTGAATCAGCCCCAGCATTTT.

V gene TRBV30 combines with J gene TRBJ1-2, with 8 bases matching TRBD1. Germline V CDR1 and CDR2: GTSNPN, SVGIG (reference sequence). This CDR3 is 11 amino acids long. Trimming at V came to 4 bases and at J to 7 bases, leaving 2 bases not matched to a gene. CDR3 nucleotides: TGTGCCTGGACAGGGGGCGGTGGCTACACCTTC. This sequence encodes CAWTGGGGYTF.

Remarks on this clone: The junction departs from the called germline gene at one end, perhaps through a read error. The chain is built from TRBV12-5 and TRBJ2-5, with D tentatively TRBD1 (5 bases). Germline CDR1 reads LGHNT; CDR2 reads FRNRAP. This CDR3 comprises 12 residues. The CDR3 DNA reads as TGTGCTAGTAGTTTGGCCCAAGGGGCCCAGTACTTC. It yields the protein CASSLAQGAQYF.

The gene calls are TRBV28 and TRBJ2-7; D possibly corresponds to TRBD1 (6 bases). CDR3 length equals 14 residues. Trimming cost V 5 bases and J 1 base, with 12 bases left between them. The V gene's germline CDR1 is MDHEN and CDR2 SYDVKM. The CDR3 nucleotides are TGTGCCAGCAGTCAGCCGGGACATTCCTACGAGCAGTACTTC. It encodes CASSQPGHSYEQYF.

The rearrangement links TRBV27 to TRBJ1-1, with 7 positions matching TRBD1. This CDR3 contains 15 residues. V trimming: 5 bases; J trimming: 6 bases; junction bases outside the gene matches: 12. The germline gives CDR1 MNHEY, CDR2 SMNVEV (reference sequence). The CDR3 bases are TGTGCCAGCAGTAACGGACAGGTCAGACTTGCTGAAGCTTTCTTT. This gives the protein CASSNGQVRLAEAFF.

The rearrangement links TRBV30 to TRBJ2-6; 7 bases map to TRBD1. V lost 5 bases and J lost 1; bases outside the gene matches: 2. Germline CDR1 reads GTSNPN; CDR2 reads SVGIG (reference sequence). The CDR3 runs 14 residues. The CDR3 protein is CAWDRESGANVLTF. The CDR3 region has the DNA TGTGCCTGGGACAGGGAGTCTGGGGCCAACGTCCTGACTTTC. The full variable domain, rest sourced from reference TRBV30 and TRBJ2-6, is SQTIHQWPATLVQPVGSPLSLECTVEGTSNPNLYWYRQAAGRGLQLLFYSVGIGQISSEVPQNLSASRPQDRQFILSSKKLLLSDSGFYLCAWDRESGANVLTFGAGSRLTVL.

The chain uses TRBV5-1 and TRBJ2-2, with TRBD2 matching 12 bases. Germline V gene data show CDR1 as SGHRS and CDR2 as YFSETQ. J gave up 4 bases and V 4 bases, and 5 bases lay outside the gene matches. The CDR3 sequence is 16 residues long. DNA of the CDR3: TGCGCCAGCAGCAGACTAGCGGGAGTTAGCACCGGGGAGCTGTTTTTT. Amino acids: CASSRLAGVSTGELFF.

J is TRBJ2-1 and V is TRBV18; unclear D gene. Trimming stripped 3 bases from V and 4 bases from J, with 7 bases between. This CDR3 is 13 amino acids long. The V gene's germline CDR1 is KGHSH and CDR2 LQKENI. In DNA form, the CDR3 reads TGTGCCAGCTCACCGACGGATTACAATGAGCAGTTCTTC. This encodes CASSPTDYNEQFF.

The chain recombines TRBV28 with TRBJ2-2, with D possibly being TRBD1 (6 bases). CDR1 MDHEN and CDR2 SYDVKM come from the germline V gene. This CDR3 is 19 amino acids long. The germline V and J ends were trimmed by 2 bases and 0 bases, with 19 bases remaining between them. CDR3 loop: CASSLGTYGPDANTGELFF. In nucleotides, the CDR3 is TGTGCCAGCAGTTTAGGGACATACGGGCCTGACGCGAACACCGGGGAGCTGTTTTTT.

The V gene is TRBV4-1, the J gene TRBJ2-5, with 11 bases that match TRBD1. The junction had 12 bases not matched to a gene; V was cut back by 4 bases and J by 5 bases. In germline, CDR1 is MGHRA, CDR2 YSYEKL. The CDR3 has 17 amino acids. Here the CDR3 reads CASSRERRTGGRETQYF. In DNA form, the CDR3 reads TGCGCCAGCAGCCGGGAGAGACGGACAGGGGGCCGGGAGACCCAGTACTTC.

The V and J genes are TRBV5-1 and TRBJ1-1; possible D gene TRBD1, 6 bases. CDR1 is SGHRS, CDR2 YFSETQ, per germline. The length of the CDR3 is 15 residues. The V gene lost 8 bases and the J gene lost 3 bases, with 20 bases spanning the gap. As DNA, the CDR3 is TGCGCCAGTTACCCAAGAAGATCAGGGGACACTGAAGCTTTCTTT. Its translation is CASYPRRSGDTEAFF. Full variable domain (missing parts from reference TRBV5-1 and TRBJ1-1): KAGVTQTPRYLIKTRGQQVTLSCSPISGHRSVSWYQQTPGQGLQFLFEYFSETQRNKGNFPGRFSGRQFSNSRSEMNVSTLELGDSALYLCASYPRRSGDTEAFFGQGTRLTVV.

The J gene is TRBJ2-7, the V gene TRBV5-5, with no clear D. Germline values: CDR1 SGHKS, CDR2 YYEKEE (reference sequence). The CDR3 extends over 13 amino acids. Trimming cost V 0 bases and J 4 bases, with 8 bases left between them. CDR3 protein: CASSLVPEYEQYF. DNA of the CDR3: TGTGCCAGCAGCTTGGTTCCGGAATACGAGCAGTACTTC.

The CDR3 sequence is CASSWTGNTEAFF. The CDR3 DNA sequence: TGTGCCAGCAGCTGGACAGGGAACACTGAAGCTTTCTTT. V gene TRBV7-2 combines with J gene TRBJ1-1; 7 nucleotides align to TRBD1. This CDR3 spans 13 amino acids. The J segment lost 1 base and the V segment lost 4 bases, leaving 0 bases of the junction unmatched. Germline CDR1 is SGHTA and CDR2 is FQGNSA.

The J gene is TRBJ1-2, the V gene TRBV19; D might be TRBD1 (5 bases). V lost 0 bases, J lost 5 bases, and 19 bases lay in between. Germline CDR1 is LNHDA and CDR2 is SQIVND (reference sequence). CDR3 size: 17 residues. The CDR3 nucleotides read TGTGCCAGTAGTATAGATAAGGTCCAGGGTCTCCGGTATGGCTACACCTTC. Its protein product is CASSIDKVQGLRYGYTF.

The chain combines TRBV27 with TRBJ1-6; D is uncertain. V was cut by 3 bases and J by 7 bases, with 4 bases left in between. In germline, CDR1 is MNHEY, CDR2 SMNVEV (reference sequence). The CDR3 is 12 residues long. The DNA for the CDR3 is TGTGCCAGCAGTTTTAAGAATTCACCCCTCCACTTT. Residues: CASSFKNSPLHF.

The rearrangement joins TRBV7-9 to TRBJ2-3; D call uncertain. Germline values: CDR1 SEHNR, CDR2 FQNEAQ (reference sequence). The CDR3 runs to 15 residues. V gave up 2 bases and J gave up 2 bases, with 11 bases separating them. The CDR3 is CASSLMGGHTDTQYF. In DNA, the CDR3 is TGTGCCAGCAGCTTAATGGGCGGTCACACAGATACGCAGTATTTT.

There are a few counts of this clone. This chain joins TRBV2 and TRBJ2-1; 10 bases fit TRBD2. Looked up from germline, CDR1 is SNHLY and CDR2 is FYNNEI. The CDR3 loop spans 13 amino acids. Trimming took 7 bases from V and 8 from J; bases not matched to a gene: 5. The CDR3 region has the DNA TGTGCCAGCATGCCTAGCGGGAGTTATGAGCAGTTCTTC. Amino acid sequence: CASMPSGSYEQFF.

The chain uses TRBV27 and TRBJ2-1; D is unclear. V lost 3 bases to trimming and J lost 0 bases, with 6 bases between them. Germline V gene lookup returns CDR1 MNHEY and CDR2 SMNVEV (reference sequence). This CDR3 has 14 amino acids. The CDR3 nucleotides are TGTGCCAGCAGTTTGTTTACCTCCTACAATGAGCAGTTCTTC. It codes for CASSLFTSYNEQFF.

The chain employs TRBV10-2 and TRBJ1-1, with TRBD1 as a possible D gene (5 bases). Germline loops: CDR1 WSHSY, CDR2 SAAADI. The CDR3 runs to 13 residues. Trimming removed 6 bases from V and 5 bases from J, with 13 bases in between. Here the CDR3 DNA reads TGCGCCAGCAGGCTGGGGGGAGGGACTGAAGCTTTCTTT. Protein sequence: CASRLGGGTEAFF.

V gene TRBV11-2 combines with J gene TRBJ2-5; possible D gene TRBD2, 6 bases. The CDR3 extends over 15 amino acids. Germline values: CDR1 SGHAT, CDR2 FQNNGV. V gave up 4 bases and J gave up 1 base, with 13 bases separating them. Here the CDR3 DNA reads TGTGCCAGCAGCTCCTCTAGCGTCTCCCAAGAGACCCAGTACTTC. Translated: CASSSSSVSQETQYF.

The chain carries TRBV6-2 or TRBV6-3 and TRBJ2-2; D is perhaps TRBD1 (5 bases). The CDR3 is 15 residues long. V was cut by 5 bases and J by 1 base, with 11 bases left in between. CDR1 is MNHEY, CDR2 SVGEGT, per germline. CDR3 loop: CASSGDRGNTGELFF. DNA for the CDR3: TGTGCCAGCAGTGGCGATAGGGGGAACACCGGGGAGCTGTTTTTT.

The V and J genes are TRBV6-5 and TRBJ1-2; tentatively, D is TRBD1 (6 bases). Germline V gives CDR1 MNHEY, CDR2 SVGAGI. V lost 2 bases to trimming and J lost 3 bases, with 16 bases between them. The CDR3 is made up of 16 amino acids. The CDR3, as DNA: TGTGCCAGCAGTTACACCAGACGGACAGACTACTATGGCTACACCTTC. It translates to CASSYTRRTDYYGYTF.